The 24 T cell receptor beta chains below were found in one sample sequenced in a study of blood T cell repertoires in COVID-19. Sequencing used immunoSEQ multiplex PCR; TCRdb keeps in-frame clones, though not all of them. The sample shows 120,000 or so clones, roughly four fifths of them seen only once. Source material: peripheral blood. The receptors stem from a woman aged 45-65 years with acute or convalescent COVID-19.

The V gene is TRBV2, the J gene TRBJ2-7; tentative D call: TRBD1 (5 bases). V was clipped by 6 bases and J by 0 bases, with 15 bases between them. This CDR3 has 15 amino acids. Germline-derived CDR1 and CDR2 are SNHLY and FYNNEI. CDR3 DNA: TGTGCCAGCAGGAAGACAGACCAAAGCTCCTACGAGCAGTACTTC. Translated, it gives CASRKTDQSSYEQYF.

This chain joins TRBV7-9 and TRBJ1-4, with TRBD1 identical over 7 bases. Germline assignment: CDR1 SEHNR and CDR2 FQNEAQ (reference sequence). There are 14 residues in the CDR3. Germline trimming cut 1 base from V and 8 bases from J; bases unmatched to any gene: 4. CDR3 in DNA: TGTGCCAGCAGCTTAGGACAGGGCAACGAAAAACTGTTTTTT. Protein sequence: CASSLGQGNEKLFF.

The rearrangement uses TRBV18 and TRBJ2-7; 11 positions match TRBD1. The CDR3 consists of 14 residues. Per germline, CDR1 KGHSH and CDR2 LQKENI. Germline trimming cut 9 bases from V and 1 base from J; bases unmatched to any gene: 5. CDR3 loop: CASTGTGGSYEQYF. CDR3 coding DNA: TGTGCCAGTACAGGGACAGGGGGTTCCTACGAGCAGTACTTC. The full variable domain, rest sourced from reference TRBV18 and TRBJ2-7, is NAGVMQNPRHLVRRRGQEARLRCSPMKGHSHVYWYRQLPEEGLKFMVYLQKENIIDESGMPKERFSAEFPKEGPSILRIQQVVRGDSAAYFCASTGTGGSYEQYFGPGTRLTVT.

The chain links TRBV20-1 to TRBJ2-1; D is possibly TRBD2 (6 bases). The CDR3 consists of 14 residues. Looked up from germline, CDR1 is DFQATT and CDR2 is SNEGSKA (reference sequence). Trimming removed 3 bases at V and 4 bases at J, with 13 bases between. The CDR3 coding sequence is TGCAGTGCTAGTTGGGGGGACCCTTACAATGAGCAGTTCTTC. It yields the protein CSASWGDPYNEQFF.

V is TRBV5-6 and J is TRBJ1-5; 8 bases fit TRBD1. The germline CDR1 and CDR2 sequences are SGHDT and YYEEEE. The CDR3 spans 14 residues. V was clipped by 5 bases and J by 4 bases; unmatched bases: 5. CDR3 residues: CASRRQGTNQPQHF. For the CDR3, the DNA is TGTGCCAGCAGACGACAGGGGACGAATCAGCCCCAGCATTTT.

Here the CDR3 DNA reads TGCGCCAGCAGCCAAGACTCCACAGGCCTCACTGAAGCTTTCTTT. Protein product: CASSQDSTGLTEAFF. J is TRBJ1-1 and V is TRBV4-1, with D perhaps TRBD1 (5 bases). Trimming took 0 bases from V and 4 from J, leaving 12 bases between them. The germline V gene has CDR1 MGHRA and CDR2 YSYEKL. The CDR3 spans 15 residues.

In this sample, this clone turned up many times. The rearrangement uses TRBV6-5 and TRBJ1-6; weak D call: TRBD1 (5 bases). The CDR3 totals 13 residues. V was cut by 4 bases and J by 7 bases, with 8 bases left in between. CDR1 is MNHEY, CDR2 SVGAGI, per germline. The CDR3 loop is CASSSGFNSPLHF. In DNA form, the CDR3 reads TGTGCCAGCAGTTCAGGGTTCAATTCACCCCTCCACTTT.

This clone was detected a few times. The chain joins TRBV5-1 to TRBJ2-3; 8 positions match TRBD1. Germline lookup yields CDR1 SGHRS and CDR2 YFSETQ. V was pared by 0 bases and J by 6 bases, with 3 bases of the junction left unmatched. CDR3 length: 14 amino acids. The CDR3 DNA reads TGCGCCAGCAGCTTGGATCAGGGGGCGGATACGCAGTATTTT. Translating gives CASSLDQGADTQYF.

In its sample, this clone was seen a few times. Written as DNA, the CDR3 is TGTGCCAGCAGCTTAGCGCTTTCATCGCGGGGGGGCGTTCTTACCGGGGAGCTGTTTTTT. Translating it yields CASSLALSSRGGVLTGELFF. This chain connects TRBV7-8 to TRBJ2-2, with 9 nucleotides matching TRBD2. Germline V gene lookup returns CDR1 SGHVS and CDR2 FQNEAQ. The CDR3 sequence is 20 residues long. V was pared by 0 bases and J by 5 bases, with 16 bases of the junction left unmatched.

The chain links TRBV19 to TRBJ2-1; 10 bases agree with TRBD2. Trimming took 5 bases from V and 10 from J; bases not matched to a gene: 5. In germline, CDR1 is LNHDA, CDR2 SQIVND (reference sequence). This CDR3 region has 13 residues. CDR3 loop: CASSVRLAGEQFF. The CDR3, as DNA: TGTGCCAGTAGTGTTCGACTAGCGGGCGAGCAGTTCTTC.

The chain links TRBV28 to TRBJ2-7; TRBD1 matches at 8 bases. The V gene end was trimmed by 4 bases and the J gene end by 5 bases; junction bases not matched to a gene: 10. The CDR3 length is 15 residues. Germline V gives CDR1 MDHEN, CDR2 SYDVKM. The CDR3: CASSSHGQGLDEQYF. The CDR3 bases are TGTGCCAGCAGTTCACACGGACAGGGTCTGGACGAGCAGTACTTC.

The rearrangement links TRBV6-5 to TRBJ1-6; tentatively, D is TRBD1 (5 bases). CDR3 length: 14 amino acids. CDR1 is MNHEY and CDR2 is SVGAGI in the germline V gene. Trimming cost V 2 bases and J 10 bases, with 12 bases left between them. CDR3 loop: CASSYGQGGSPLHF. The CDR3 DNA reads as TGTGCCAGCAGTTACGGGCAGGGTGGGTCACCCCTCCACTTT.

The chain recombines TRBV30 with TRBJ2-7; TRBD1 matches 8 bases. The CDR3 consists of 13 residues. With V trimmed by 2 bases and J by 5 bases, 5 bases remained unmatched. Germline assignment: CDR1 GTSNPN and CDR2 SVGIG (reference sequence). The CDR3 DNA is TGTGCCTGGAGTCCGGACAGGGAGAACGAGCAGTACTTC. Translating gives CAWSPDRENEQYF.

The chain recombines TRBV19 with TRBJ2-6; the D is unclear. The CDR3 contains 13 residues. V lost 6 bases, J lost 4 bases, and 7 bases lay in between. Germline values: CDR1 LNHDA, CDR2 SQIVND (reference sequence). CDR3 sequence (DNA): TGTGCCAGTAGCGATCAGGGGGCCAACGTCCTGACTTTC. Protein: CASSDQGANVLTF.

The genes are TRBV18 and TRBJ1-4; 8 nucleotides match TRBD1. The CDR3 has 15 residues. J gave up 4 bases and V 5 bases, and 6 bases lay outside the gene matches. The germline V gene encodes CDR1 KGHSH and CDR2 LQKENI. The CDR3 sequence is CASSFQGARNEKLFF. In DNA form, the CDR3 reads TGTGCCAGCTCATTTCAGGGGGCGCGTAATGAAAAACTGTTTTTT.

The chain combines TRBV6-6 with TRBJ2-7; 9 bases line up with TRBD1. Germline CDR1 and CDR2: MNHNY and SVGAGI (reference sequence). This CDR3 has 13 amino acids. Unmatched junction bases numbered 7, after V lost 7 bases and J lost 6 bases. The CDR3 loop reads CASTYTGGGEQYF. DNA for the CDR3: TGTGCCAGCACTTATACAGGGGGCGGCGAGCAGTACTTC.

This CDR3 is CASSEQTGGYTF. The CDR3 bases are TGTGCCAGCAGTGAACAAACAGGCGGCTACACCTTC. The chain links TRBV6-1 to TRBJ1-2, with a weak D call TRBD1 (5 bases). Looked up from germline, CDR1 is MNHNS and CDR2 is SASEGT. Between the trimmed V and J ends, which lost 2 bases and 8 bases, there was a span of 9 bases. CDR3 length: 12 amino acids.

J is TRBJ1-5 and V is TRBV6-5; D remains ambiguous. V lost 7 bases, J lost 0 bases, and 13 bases lay in between. The CDR3 loop spans 15 amino acids. Germline V gives CDR1 MNHEY, CDR2 SVGAGI. CDR3 loop: CASKLNTYSNQPQHF. DNA of the CDR3: TGTGCCAGCAAATTGAACACGTATAGCAATCAGCCCCAGCATTTT.

This clone has only a few counts. The chain employs TRBV9 and TRBJ1-6, with 8 nucleotides matching TRBD1. J lost 6 bases, V lost 4 bases, and 3 bases had no gene match. Germline CDR1 is SGDLS and CDR2 is YYNGEE. This CDR3 is built from 14 residues. CDR3: CASSQGATNSPLHF. CDR3 nucleotides: TGTGCCAGCAGCCAGGGGGCCACTAATTCACCCCTCCACTTT.

This clone occurred once. The junction departs from the called germline gene at one end, perhaps through a read error. V and J are TRBV25-1 and TRBJ1-3, with 8 bases matching TRBD1. Germline V gene sequence: CDR1 MGHDK, CDR2 SYGVNS. The CDR3 has 14 amino acids. CDR3 DNA sequence: TGTGCCACTAAACAGGGGGGCTCTGGAAGCACCATATATTTT. Translated, it gives CATKQGGSGSTIYF.

The chain uses TRBV18 and TRBJ1-1; TRBD1 matches 7 bases. The CDR3 extends over 14 amino acids. The ends lost 3 bases at V and 1 base at J; junction bases unmatched: 2. From germline, CDR1 is KGHSH and CDR2 LQKENI. The DNA of the CDR3 is TGTGCCAGCTCACCCGACAGGGCGAACACTGAAGCTTTCTTT. It yields the protein CASSPDRANTEAFF.

The rearrangement links TRBV14 to TRBJ1-2, with unresolved D. There are 13 residues in the CDR3. Trimming took off 0 bases at V and 0 bases at J, with 2 bases between the two ends. Germline loops: CDR1 SGHDN, CDR2 FVKESK. This CDR3 is CASSQDANYGYTF. CDR3 in DNA: TGTGCCAGCAGCCAAGACGCTAACTATGGCTACACCTTC.

The chain couples TRBV9 to TRBJ2-1, with TRBD1 matching over 10 bases. This CDR3 region has 20 residues. Trimming took 2 bases from V and 7 from J; bases not matched to a gene: 21. In germline, CDR1 is SGDLS, CDR2 YYNGEE. The CDR3 protein is CASSVRPTGGSFLDLNEQFF. DNA for the CDR3: TGTGCCAGCAGCGTCCGTCCGACAGGGGGCTCCTTCTTGGACCTTAATGAGCAGTTCTTC.

The chain carries TRBV4-1 and TRBJ1-1, with D maybe TRBD1 (6 bases). Germline V gene lookup returns CDR1 MGHRA and CDR2 YSYEKL. CDR3 length: 14 amino acids. Trimming removed 3 bases from V and 10 bases from J, with 18 bases in between. This chain's CDR3 is CASSHRQLDSGAFF. The CDR3 DNA reads TGCGCCAGCAGCCACCGGCAATTGGACAGTGGAGCTTTCTTT.